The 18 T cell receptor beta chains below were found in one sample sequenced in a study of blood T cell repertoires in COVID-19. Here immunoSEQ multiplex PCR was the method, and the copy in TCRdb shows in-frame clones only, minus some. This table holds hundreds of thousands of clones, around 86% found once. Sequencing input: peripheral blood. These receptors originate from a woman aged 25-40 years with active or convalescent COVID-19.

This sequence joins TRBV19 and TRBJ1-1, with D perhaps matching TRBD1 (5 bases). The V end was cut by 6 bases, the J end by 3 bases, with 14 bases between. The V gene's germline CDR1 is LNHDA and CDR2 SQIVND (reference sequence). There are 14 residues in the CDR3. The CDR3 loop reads CASSGNRGDTEAFF. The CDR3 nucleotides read TGTGCCAGTAGCGGAAATCGGGGGGACACTGAAGCTTTCTTT.

The CDR3 DNA sequence: TGTGCCAGTAAAGGGGCAGGGTCGTCGTCAGGGTCACCCCTCCACTTT. It translates to CASKGAGSSSGSPLHF. The rearrangement uses TRBV19 and TRBJ1-6, with a tentative D call TRBD1 (5 bases). Germline values: CDR1 LNHDA, CDR2 SQIVND (reference sequence). Trimming cost V 7 bases and J 10 bases, with 23 bases left between them. The CDR3 runs to 16 residues.

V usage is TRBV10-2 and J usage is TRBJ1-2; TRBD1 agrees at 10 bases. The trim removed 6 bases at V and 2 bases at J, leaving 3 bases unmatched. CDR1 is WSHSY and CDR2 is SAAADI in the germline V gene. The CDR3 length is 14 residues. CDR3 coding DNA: TGCGCCAGCAGAGGGGACAGGGGAAACTATGGCTACACCTTC. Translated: CASRGDRGNYGYTF.

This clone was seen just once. The CDR3 DNA follows: TGTGCCAGCAAACGCGAGGGACAGGGAATTCTCGGTCAGCCCCAGCATTTT. Amino acid sequence: CASKREGQGILGQPQHF. The chain links TRBV2 to TRBJ1-5; the match to TRBD1 covers 9 bases. Trimming at V came to 7 bases and at J to 6 bases, leaving 16 bases not matched to a gene. This CDR3 has 17 residues. Germline V gene sequence: CDR1 SNHLY, CDR2 FYNNEI.

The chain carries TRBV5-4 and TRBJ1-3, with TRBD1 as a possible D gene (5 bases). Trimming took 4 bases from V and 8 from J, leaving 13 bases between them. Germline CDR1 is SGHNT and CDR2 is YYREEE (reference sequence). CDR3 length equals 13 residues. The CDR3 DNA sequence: TGTGCCAGCAGCCCTGGGGGGGTGGACACCATATATTTT. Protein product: CASSPGGVDTIYF. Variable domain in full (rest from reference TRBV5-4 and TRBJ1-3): ETGVTQSPTHLIKTRGQQVTLRCSSQSGHNTVSWYQQALGQGPQFIFQYYREEENGRGNFPPRFSGLQFPNYSSELNVNALELDDSALYLCASSPGGVDTIYFGEGSWLTVV.

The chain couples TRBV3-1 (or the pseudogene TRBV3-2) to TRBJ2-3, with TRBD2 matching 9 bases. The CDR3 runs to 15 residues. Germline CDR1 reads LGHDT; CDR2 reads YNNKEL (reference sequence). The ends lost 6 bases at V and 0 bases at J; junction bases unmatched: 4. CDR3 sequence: CASRPSGGSTDTQYF. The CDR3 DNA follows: TGTGCCAGCAGACCCAGCGGGGGGAGCACAGATACGCAGTATTTT.

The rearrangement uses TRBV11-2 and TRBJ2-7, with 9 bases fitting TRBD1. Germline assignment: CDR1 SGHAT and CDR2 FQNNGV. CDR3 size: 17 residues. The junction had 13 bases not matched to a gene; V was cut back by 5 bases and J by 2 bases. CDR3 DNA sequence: TGTGCCAGCAGCATCGGTATTTGGGACAGGGTACCCTACGAGCAGTACTTC. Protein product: CASSIGIWDRVPYEQYF. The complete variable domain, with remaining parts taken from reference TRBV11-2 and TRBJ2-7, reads EAGVAQSPRYKIIEKRQSVAFWCNPISGHATLYWYQQILGQGPKLLIQFQNNGVVDDSQLPKDRFSAERLKGVDSTLKIQPAKLEDSAVYLCASSIGIWDRVPYEQYFGPGTRLTVT.

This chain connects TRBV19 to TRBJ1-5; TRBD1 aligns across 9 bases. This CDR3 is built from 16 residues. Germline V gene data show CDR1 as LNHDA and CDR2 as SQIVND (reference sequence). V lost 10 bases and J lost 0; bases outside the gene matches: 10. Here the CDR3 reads CATQADRGYSNQPQHF. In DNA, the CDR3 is TGTGCCACGCAGGCGGACAGGGGCTATAGCAATCAGCCCCAGCATTTT.

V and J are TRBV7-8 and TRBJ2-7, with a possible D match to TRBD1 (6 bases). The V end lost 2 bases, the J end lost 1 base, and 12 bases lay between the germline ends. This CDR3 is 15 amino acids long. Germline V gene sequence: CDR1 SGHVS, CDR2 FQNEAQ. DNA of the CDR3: TGTGCCAGCAGCTTACCTGGGGGCGGGTCCTACGAGCAGTACTTC. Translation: CASSLPGGGSYEQYF.

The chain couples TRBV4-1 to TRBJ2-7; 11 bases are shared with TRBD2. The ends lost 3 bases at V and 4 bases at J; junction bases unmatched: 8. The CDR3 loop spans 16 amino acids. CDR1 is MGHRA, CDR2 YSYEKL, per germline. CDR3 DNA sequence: TGCGCCAGCAGCCAGCTGCCCGGGACTAGCGGTTACGAGCAGTACTTC. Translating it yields CASSQLPGTSGYEQYF.

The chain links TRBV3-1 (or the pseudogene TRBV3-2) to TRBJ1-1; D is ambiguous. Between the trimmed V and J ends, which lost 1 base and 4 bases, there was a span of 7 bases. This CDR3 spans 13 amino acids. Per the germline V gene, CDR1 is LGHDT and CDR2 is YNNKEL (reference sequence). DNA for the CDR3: TGTGCCAGCAGCCAAGGGTCGGTCACTGAAGCTTTCTTT. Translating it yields CASSQGSVTEAFF.

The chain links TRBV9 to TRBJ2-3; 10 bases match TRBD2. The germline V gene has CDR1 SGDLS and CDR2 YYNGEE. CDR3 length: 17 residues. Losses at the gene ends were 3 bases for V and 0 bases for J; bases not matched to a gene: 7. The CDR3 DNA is TGTGCCAGCAGCGAGTGGACTAGCGGACCTAGCACAGATACGCAGTATTTT. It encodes CASSEWTSGPSTDTQYF. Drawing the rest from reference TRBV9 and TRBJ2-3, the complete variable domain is DSGVTQTPKHLITATGQRVTLRCSPRSGDLSVYWYQQSLDQGLQFLIQYYNGEERAKGNILERFSAQQFPDLHSELNLSSLELGDSALYFCASSEWTSGPSTDTQYFGPGTRLTVL.

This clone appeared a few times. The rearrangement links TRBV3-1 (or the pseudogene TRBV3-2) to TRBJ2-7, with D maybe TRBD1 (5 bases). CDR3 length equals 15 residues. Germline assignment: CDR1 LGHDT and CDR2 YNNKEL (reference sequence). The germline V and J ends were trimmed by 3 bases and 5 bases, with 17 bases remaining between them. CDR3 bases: TGTGCCAGCAGCCAGTCGGGCAGGGTACTCCACGAGCAGTACTTC. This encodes CASSQSGRVLHEQYF.

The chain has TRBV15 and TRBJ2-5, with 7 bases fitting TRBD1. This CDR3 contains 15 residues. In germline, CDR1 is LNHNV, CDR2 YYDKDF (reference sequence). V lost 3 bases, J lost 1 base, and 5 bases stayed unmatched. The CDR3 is CATSRGQPLQETQYF. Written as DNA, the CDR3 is TGTGCCACCAGCAGGGGACAGCCCCTCCAAGAGACCCAGTACTTC.

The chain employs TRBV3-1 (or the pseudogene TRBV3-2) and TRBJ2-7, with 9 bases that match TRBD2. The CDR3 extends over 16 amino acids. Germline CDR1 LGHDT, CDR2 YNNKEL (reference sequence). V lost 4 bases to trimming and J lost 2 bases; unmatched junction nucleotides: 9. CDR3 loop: CASSLRSAGGPYEQYF. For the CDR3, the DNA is TGTGCCAGCAGCCTAAGATCAGCGGGGGGCCCCTACGAGCAGTACTTC.

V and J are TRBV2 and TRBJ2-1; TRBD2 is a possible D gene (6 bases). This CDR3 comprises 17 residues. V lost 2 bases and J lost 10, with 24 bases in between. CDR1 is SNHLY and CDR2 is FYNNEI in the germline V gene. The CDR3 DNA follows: TGTGCCAGCAGTGAAACAGGACTACTCCACATTATGGTCGAGCAGTTCTTC. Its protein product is CASSETGLLHIMVEQFF.

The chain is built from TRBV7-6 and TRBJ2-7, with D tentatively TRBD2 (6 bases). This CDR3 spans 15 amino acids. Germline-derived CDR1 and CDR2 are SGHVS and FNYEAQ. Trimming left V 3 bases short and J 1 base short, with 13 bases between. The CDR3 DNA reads TGTGCCAGCAGCTTCAACGATGGGAGGTCCTACGAGCAGTACTTC. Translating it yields CASSFNDGRSYEQYF.

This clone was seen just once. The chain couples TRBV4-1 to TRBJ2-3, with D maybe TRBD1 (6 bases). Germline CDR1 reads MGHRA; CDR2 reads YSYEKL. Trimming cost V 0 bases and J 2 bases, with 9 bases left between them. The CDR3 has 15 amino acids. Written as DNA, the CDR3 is TGCGCCAGCAGCCAAGATGGACAGAACACAGATACGCAGTATTTT. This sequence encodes CASSQDGQNTDTQYF.